This T cell receptor beta chain is drawn from a study of OX40 agonist ivuxolimab in advanced cancers. Study information: Intravenous ivuxolimab at 0.01 to 10 mg/kg was given to patients every 2 weeks. Each dose-escalation patient presented with hepatocellular carcinoma, melanoma, renal cell or head and neck cancer.

The CDR3 contains 15 residues. V shed 0 bases and J shed 2 bases, with 9 bases lying between them. Germline V gene sequence: CDR1 MGHRA, CDR2 YSYEKL. The protocol was immunoSEQ multiplex PCR, while the TCRdb copy is restricted to in-frame clones and leaves out a portion. The sample includes around 25,000 clones, around 84% seen only once; the top ten take roughly a quarter. The starting material was CD4+ or CD8+ T cells sorted from blood, obtained in a trial of the OX40 agonist ivuxolimab. This sequence originates from an adult with an advanced solid tumor such as melanoma, head and neck, liver or kidney cancer. V is TRBV4-1 and J is TRBJ2-3; D unclear. The CDR3 loop reads CASSQDEGPTDTQYF. In nucleotides, the CDR3 is TGCGCCAGCAGCCAAGATGAAGGGCCCACAGATACGCAGTATTTT.